This TCR beta chain was found in a study of blood T cell repertoires in COVID-19. Across the whole study: Sources were T cells, B-cell-depleted T cells, or PBMCs; the material itself was cDNA or gDNA.

Only in-frame clones appear in the TCRdb table, and some are missing; sequencing was by immunoSEQ multiplex PCR. Among 260,000 or so clones listed, about 86% were seen once. J was trimmed by 8 bases and V by 1 base; bases with no gene match: 3. CDR3 size: 15 residues. The germline V gene encodes CDR1 SGHAT and CDR2 FQNNGV. The chain is built from TRBV11-2 and TRBJ1-4; 11 nucleotides match TRBD1. The sequencing input was peripheral blood. The origin of this receptor is a man older than 75 with acute or convalescent COVID-19. The DNA of the CDR3 is TGTGCCAGCAGCTTAGCCGGGACAGGGGGAGAAAAACTGTTTTTT. Amino acid sequence: CASSLAGTGGEKLFF. Drawing the rest from reference TRBV11-2 and TRBJ1-4, the complete variable domain is EAGVAQSPRYKIIEKRQSVAFWCNPISGHATLYWYQQILGQGPKLLIQFQNNGVVDDSQLPKDRFSAERLKGVDSTLKIQPAKLEDSAVYLCASSLAGTGGEKLFFGSGTQLSVL.